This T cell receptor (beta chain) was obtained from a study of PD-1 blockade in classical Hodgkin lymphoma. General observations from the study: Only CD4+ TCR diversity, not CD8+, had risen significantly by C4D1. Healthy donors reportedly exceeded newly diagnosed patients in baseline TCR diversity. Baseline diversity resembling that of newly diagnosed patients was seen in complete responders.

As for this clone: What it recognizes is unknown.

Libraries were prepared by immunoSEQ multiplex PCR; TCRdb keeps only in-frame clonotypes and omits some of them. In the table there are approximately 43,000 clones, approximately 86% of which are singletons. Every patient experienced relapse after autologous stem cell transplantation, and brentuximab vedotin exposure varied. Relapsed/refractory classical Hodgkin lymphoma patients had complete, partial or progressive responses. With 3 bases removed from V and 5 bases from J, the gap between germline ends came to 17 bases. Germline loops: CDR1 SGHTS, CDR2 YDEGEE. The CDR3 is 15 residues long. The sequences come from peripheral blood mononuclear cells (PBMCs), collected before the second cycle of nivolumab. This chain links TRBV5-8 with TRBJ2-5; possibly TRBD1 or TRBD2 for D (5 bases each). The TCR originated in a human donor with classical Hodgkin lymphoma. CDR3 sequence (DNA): TGTGCCAGCAGCTCCCCAGGGAGTACAGCTGAGACCCAGTACTTC. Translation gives CASSSPGSTAETQYF.